This TCR beta chain was identified during a study of blood T cell repertoires in COVID-19. On the study more broadly: Samples of COVID-19 (acute and convalescent) were obtained from the United States, Italy and Spain.

Ten or more counts support this clone. The germline V and J ends were trimmed by 0 bases and 1 base, with 11 bases remaining between them. Germline V gene data show CDR1 as SGHRS and CDR2 as YFSETQ. The CDR3 loop spans 15 amino acids. Per the authors' pipeline: The authors estimated nucleated cell counts from reference gene primer amplification. The table came from immunoSEQ multiplex PCR; TCRdb's copy has only in-frame clones and leaves some out. Clone size and V and J calls were adopted from that table, with D and trimming inferred from the DNA. This table has roughly 150,000 clones, about 80% appearing once.

The clonotype originates from a human donor in a cohort sampled during active COVID-19. V and J are TRBV5-1 and TRBJ2-7, with D maybe TRBD1 (5 bases). Sequenced sample: peripheral blood. Here the CDR3 reads CASSLVTGLSYEQYF. The CDR3 coding sequence is TGCGCCAGCAGCTTGGTAACAGGATTATCCTACGAGCAGTACTTC.